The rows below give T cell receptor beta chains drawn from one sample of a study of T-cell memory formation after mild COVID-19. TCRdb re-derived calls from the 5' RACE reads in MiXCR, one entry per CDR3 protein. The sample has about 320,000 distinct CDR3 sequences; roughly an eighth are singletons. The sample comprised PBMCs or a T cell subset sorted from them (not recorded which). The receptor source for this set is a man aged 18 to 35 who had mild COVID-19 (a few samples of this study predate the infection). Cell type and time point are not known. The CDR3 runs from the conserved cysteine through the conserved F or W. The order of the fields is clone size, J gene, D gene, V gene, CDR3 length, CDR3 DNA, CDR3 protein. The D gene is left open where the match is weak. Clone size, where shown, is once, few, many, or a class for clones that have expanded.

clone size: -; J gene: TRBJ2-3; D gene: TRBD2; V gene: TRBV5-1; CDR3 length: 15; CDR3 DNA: TGCGCCAGCAGCTTTTTTAGCGGGGACGCAGATACGCAGTATTTT; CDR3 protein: CASSFFSGDADTQYF
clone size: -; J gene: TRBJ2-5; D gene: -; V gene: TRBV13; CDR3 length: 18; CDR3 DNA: TGTGCCAGCAGCTCCGGGGGACAAGCTGGCGACACGAAAGAGACCCAGTACTTC; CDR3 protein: CASSSGGQAGDTKETQYF
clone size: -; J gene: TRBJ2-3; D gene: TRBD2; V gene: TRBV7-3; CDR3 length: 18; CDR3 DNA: TGTGCCAGCAGCTTACGGTCGGGACTAGCGGTTGGCACAGATACGCAGTATTTT; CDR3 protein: CASSLRSGLAVGTDTQYF
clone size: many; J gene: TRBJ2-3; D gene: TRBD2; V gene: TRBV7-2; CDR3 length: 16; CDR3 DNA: TGTGCCAGCAGCCTCGGACTAGCGGGGATGGTAGATACGCAGTATTTT; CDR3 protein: CASSLGLAGMVDTQYF
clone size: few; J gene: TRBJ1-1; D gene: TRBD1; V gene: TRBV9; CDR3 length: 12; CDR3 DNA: TGTGCCAGCAGCGGATGGGACAGTAAAGCTTTCTTT; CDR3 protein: CASSGWDSKAFF
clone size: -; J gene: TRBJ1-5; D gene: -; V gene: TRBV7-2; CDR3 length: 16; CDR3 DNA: TGTGCCAGCAGCTTAGAGGACGGCAGGAGCCGAAAGGCCCAGCATTTT; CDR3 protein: CASSLEDGRSRKAQHF
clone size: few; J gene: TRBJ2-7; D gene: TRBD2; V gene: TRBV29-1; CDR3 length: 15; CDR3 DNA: TGCAGCGTTGAGTTGGTAGCGGGGGGGCTCAACGAGCAGTACTTC; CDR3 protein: CSVELVAGGLNEQYF
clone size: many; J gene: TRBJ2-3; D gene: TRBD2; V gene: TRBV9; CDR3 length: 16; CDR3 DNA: TGTGCCAGCAGCGTAGGATCACTAGCGGGTTCAGATACGCAGTATTTT; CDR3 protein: CASSVGSLAGSDTQYF
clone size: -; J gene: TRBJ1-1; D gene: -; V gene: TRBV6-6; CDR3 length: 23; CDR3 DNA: TGTGCCAGCAGCGCCTATATCGATGGGGGGAGGTTGACCAAATCTAACATAAACACTGAAGCTTTCTTT; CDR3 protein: CASSAYIDGGRLTKSNINTEAFF
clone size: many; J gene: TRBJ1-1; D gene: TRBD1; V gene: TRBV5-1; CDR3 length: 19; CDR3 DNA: TGCGCCAGCAGCCCTGACGGGACAGGGTCAAACTGGCGTGACACTGAAGCTTTCTTT; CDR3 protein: CASSPDGTGSNWRDTEAFF
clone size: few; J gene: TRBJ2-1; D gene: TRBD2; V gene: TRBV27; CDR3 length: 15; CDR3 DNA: TGTGCCAGCAGTTTACTAAATGTTGGGGGGGGACTTTTGTTCTTC; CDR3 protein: CASSLLNVGGGLLFF
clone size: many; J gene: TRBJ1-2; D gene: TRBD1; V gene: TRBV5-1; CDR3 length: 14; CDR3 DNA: TGCGCCAGCACCGTCGGACAGGGGCACTATGGCTACACCTTC; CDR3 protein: CASTVGQGHYGYTF
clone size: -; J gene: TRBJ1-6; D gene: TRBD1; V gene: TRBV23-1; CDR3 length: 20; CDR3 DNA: TGCGCCAGCAGTCAATCCGTTGACAGGGGATTTCCCTCCTATAATTCACCCCTCCACTTT; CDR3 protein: CASSQSVDRGFPSYNSPLHF
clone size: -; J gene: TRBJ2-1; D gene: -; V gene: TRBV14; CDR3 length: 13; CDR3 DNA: TGTGCCAGCAGCCAAGCCAGACTCAATGAGCAGTTCTTC; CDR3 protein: CASSQARLNEQFF
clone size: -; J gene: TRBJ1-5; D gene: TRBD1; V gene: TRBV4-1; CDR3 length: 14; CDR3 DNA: TGCGCCAGCAGCCAAGCCAGGGGGCTTCAGCCCCAGCATTTT; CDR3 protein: CASSQARGLQPQHF
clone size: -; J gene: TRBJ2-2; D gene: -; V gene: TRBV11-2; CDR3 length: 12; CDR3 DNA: TGTGCCAGCAGCTTAAGGGGGGGCGCAGGGTTTTTT; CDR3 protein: CASSLRGGAGFF
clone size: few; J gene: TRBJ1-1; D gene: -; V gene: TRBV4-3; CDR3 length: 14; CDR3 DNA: TGCGCCAGCAGCCGAGCCAAATTGGGCACTGAAGCTTTCTTT; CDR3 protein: CASSRAKLGTEAFF
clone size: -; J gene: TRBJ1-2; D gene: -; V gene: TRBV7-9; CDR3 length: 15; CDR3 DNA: TGTGCCAGCAGCTTAGCTACAGCCCGCGGCTATGGCTACACCTTC; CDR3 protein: CASSLATARGYGYTF
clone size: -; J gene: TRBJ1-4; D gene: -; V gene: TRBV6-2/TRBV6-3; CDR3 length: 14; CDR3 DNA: TGTGCCAGCAGTTTCGGGACGGAGAATGAAAAACTGTTTTTT; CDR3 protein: CASSFGTENEKLFF
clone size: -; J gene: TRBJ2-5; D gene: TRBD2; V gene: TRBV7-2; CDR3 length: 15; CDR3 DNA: TGTGCCAGCAGCTTAGGCGGGGGGGGTCAAGAGACCCAGTACTTC; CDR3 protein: CASSLGGGGQETQYF
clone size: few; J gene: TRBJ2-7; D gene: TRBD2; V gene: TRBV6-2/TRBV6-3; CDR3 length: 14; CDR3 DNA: TGTGCCAGCAGACTAGCGGAGAGCTCCTACGAGCAGTACTTC; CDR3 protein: CASRLAESSYEQYF
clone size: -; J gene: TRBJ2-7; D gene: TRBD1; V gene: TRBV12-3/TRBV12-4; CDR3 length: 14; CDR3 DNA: TGTGCCAGCACCCAGGGACAGGGGGCCCACGAGCAGTACTTC; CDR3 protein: CASTQGQGAHEQYF
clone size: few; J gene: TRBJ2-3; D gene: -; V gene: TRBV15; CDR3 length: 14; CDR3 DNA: TGTGCCACCAGCAGGCCTGCCAGCACAGATACGCAGTATTTT; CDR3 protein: CATSRPASTDTQYF
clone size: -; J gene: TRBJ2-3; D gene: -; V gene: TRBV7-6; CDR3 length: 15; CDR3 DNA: TGTGCCAGCAGCTTGACCTTGGGGGGGCAGGATACGCAGTATTTT; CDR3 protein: CASSLTLGGQDTQYF
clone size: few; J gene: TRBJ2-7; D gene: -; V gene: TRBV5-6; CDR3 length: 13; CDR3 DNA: TGTGCCAGCAGCAAAGAGGAGGGGGACGAGCAGTACTTC; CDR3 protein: CASSKEEGDEQYF
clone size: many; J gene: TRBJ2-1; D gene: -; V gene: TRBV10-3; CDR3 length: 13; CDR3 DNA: TGTGCCACCACGGGGAGCTCCTACAATGAGCAGTTCTTC; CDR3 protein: CATTGSSYNEQFF
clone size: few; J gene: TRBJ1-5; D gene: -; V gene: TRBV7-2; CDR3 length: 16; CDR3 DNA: TGTGCCAGCAGCTTGAGGGGAGTGTATAGCAATCAGCCCCAGCATTTT; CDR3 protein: CASSLRGVYSNQPQHF
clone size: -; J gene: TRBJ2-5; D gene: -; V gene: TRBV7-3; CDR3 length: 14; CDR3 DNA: TGTGCCAGCAGCCCGTCGGGCTTCCAAGAGACCCAGTACTTC; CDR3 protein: CASSPSGFQETQYF
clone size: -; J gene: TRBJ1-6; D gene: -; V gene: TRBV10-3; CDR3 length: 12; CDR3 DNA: TGTGCCATCAGTGAGTCGTATTCACCCCTCCACTTT; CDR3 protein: CAISESYSPLHF
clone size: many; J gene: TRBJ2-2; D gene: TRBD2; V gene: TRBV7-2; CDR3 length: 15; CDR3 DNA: TGTGCCAGCAGCTTGAGGGCGGGGGAGCGCGGGGAGCTGTTTTTT; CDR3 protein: CASSLRAGERGELFF